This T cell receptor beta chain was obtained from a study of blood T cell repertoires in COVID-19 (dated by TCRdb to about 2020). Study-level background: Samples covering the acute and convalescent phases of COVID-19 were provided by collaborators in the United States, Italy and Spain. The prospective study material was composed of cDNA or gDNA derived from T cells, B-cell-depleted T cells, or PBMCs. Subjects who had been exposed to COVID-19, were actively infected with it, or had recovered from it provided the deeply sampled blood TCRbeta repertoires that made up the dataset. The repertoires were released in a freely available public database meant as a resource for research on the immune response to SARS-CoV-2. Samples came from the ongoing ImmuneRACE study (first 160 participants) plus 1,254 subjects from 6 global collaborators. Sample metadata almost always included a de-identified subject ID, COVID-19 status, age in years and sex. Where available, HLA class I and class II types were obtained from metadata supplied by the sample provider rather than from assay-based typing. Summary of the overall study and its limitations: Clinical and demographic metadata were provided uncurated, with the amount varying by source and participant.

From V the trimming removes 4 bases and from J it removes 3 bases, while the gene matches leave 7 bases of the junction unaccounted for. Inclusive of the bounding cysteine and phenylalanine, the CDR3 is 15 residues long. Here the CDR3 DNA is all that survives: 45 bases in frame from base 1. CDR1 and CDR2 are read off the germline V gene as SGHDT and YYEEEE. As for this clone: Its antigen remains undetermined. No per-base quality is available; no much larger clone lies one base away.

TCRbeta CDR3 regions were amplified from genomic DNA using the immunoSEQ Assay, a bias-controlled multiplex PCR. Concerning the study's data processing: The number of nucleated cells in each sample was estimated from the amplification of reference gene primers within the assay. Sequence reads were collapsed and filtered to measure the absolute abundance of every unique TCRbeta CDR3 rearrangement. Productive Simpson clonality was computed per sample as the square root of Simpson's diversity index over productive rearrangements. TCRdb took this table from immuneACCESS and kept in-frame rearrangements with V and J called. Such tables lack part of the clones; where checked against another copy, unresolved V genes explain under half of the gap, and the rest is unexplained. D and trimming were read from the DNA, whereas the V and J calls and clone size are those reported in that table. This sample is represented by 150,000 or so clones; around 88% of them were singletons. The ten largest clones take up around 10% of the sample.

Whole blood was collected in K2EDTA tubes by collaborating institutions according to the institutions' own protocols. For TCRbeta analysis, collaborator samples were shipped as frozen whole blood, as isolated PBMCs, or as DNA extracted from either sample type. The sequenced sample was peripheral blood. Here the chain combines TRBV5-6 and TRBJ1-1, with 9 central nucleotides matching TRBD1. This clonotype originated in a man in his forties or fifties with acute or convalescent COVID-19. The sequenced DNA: TGTGCCAGCAGCCCGGGACAGGGTTTGGACACTGAAGCTTTCTTT. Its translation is CASSPGQGLDTEAFF.